These 29 T cell receptor beta chains were all obtained from the same sample, sequenced in a study of T cells in Graves' hyperthyroidism and ophthalmopathy. The investigators amplified TCR beta CDR3 regions from RNA transcripts. The TCR CDR3 was amplified in a first-round RT-PCR using the HTBI primer set. TCRdb re-called the multiplex PCR reads with MiXCR, one entry per CDR3 protein. The sample shows approximately 560,000 distinct CDR3 sequences, around 14% of them seen only once. The sequencing input was blood. The receptors were sampled from a woman in her thirties with Graves' hyperthyroidism.

A note on this clonotype: A single base separates this from a much larger clone, so it may be a read error. V is TRBV2 and J is TRBJ2-5, with a tentative D call TRBD2 (6 bases). Germline V lookup: CDR1 SNHLY, CDR2 FYNNEI. The CDR3 covers 14 residues. V was shortened by 7 bases and J by 9 bases, with 21 bases between the two germline ends. The CDR3 sequence is CASKCGNSEEAQYF. CDR3 nucleotide sequence: TGTGCCAGCAAATGCGGGAACTCCGAGGAGGCCCAGTACTTC. Based on the CDR3 plus reference TRBV2 and TRBJ2-5, the full variable domain is EPEVTQTPSHQVTQMGQEVILRCVPISNHLYFYWYRQILGQKVEFLVSFYNNEISEKSEIFDDQFSVERPDGSNFTLKIRSTKLEDSAMYFCASKCGNSEEAQYFGPGTRLLVL.

This clonotype was counted at least ten times. The rearrangement uses TRBV30 and TRBJ2-1; D might be TRBD1 (6 bases). V was clipped by 3 bases and J by 2 bases, with 8 bases between them. The germline CDR1 and CDR2 sequences are GTSNPN and SVGIG (reference sequence). The CDR3 runs 13 residues. The CDR3, as DNA: TGTGCCTGGAGGACAGGAACCTACAATGAGCAGTTCTTC. Amino acid sequence: CAWRTGTYNEQFF.

This clonotype showed up many times. This chain links TRBV20-1 with TRBJ2-1, with 7 bases lining up with TRBD1. There are 16 residues in the CDR3. The V segment lost 4 bases and the J segment 1 base; nucleotides outside the gene matches: 10. Germline-derived CDR1 and CDR2 are DFQATT and SNEGSKA (reference sequence). CDR3 sequence: CSAKAQGEGSYNEQFF. In DNA form, the CDR3 reads TGCAGTGCTAAAGCTCAGGGGGAAGGGTCCTACAATGAGCAGTTCTTC.

In its sample, this clonotype was seen many times. The chain carries TRBV12-3 or TRBV12-4 and TRBJ1-6, with D possibly TRBD1 on 5 matching bases. Trimming shortened V by 2 bases and J by 8 bases, and 10 bases separated the two germline ends. This CDR3 region has 14 residues. The DNA for the CDR3 is TGTGCCAGCAGTTTAAGGGACCGGGATTCACCCCTCCACTTT. Protein: CASSLRDRDSPLHF.

This clonotype was recorded at least ten times. The chain links TRBV7-9 to TRBJ1-4; D not certain. V lost 1 base to trimming and J lost 8 bases, with 11 bases between them. There are 14 residues in the CDR3. Germline CDR1 is SEHNR and CDR2 is FQNEAQ (reference sequence). The CDR3 DNA is TGTGCCAGCAGCTTAGGCCCTTGGCGGGAAAAACTGTTTTTT. Translated: CASSLGPWREKLFF.

In this sample, this clonotype turned up many times. The chain recombines TRBV11-2 with TRBJ2-7, with TRBD1 identical over 12 bases. After removal of 5 bases from V and 4 bases from J, the junction contained 9 bases not matched to a gene. This CDR3 is 16 amino acids long. Germline lookup yields CDR1 SGHAT and CDR2 FQNNGV. CDR3 region: CASSTWDRGLGYEQYF. The CDR3 DNA reads TGTGCCAGCAGCACTTGGGACAGGGGGCTGGGATACGAGCAGTACTTC.

This clonotype was found a few times. The gene calls are TRBV20-1 and TRBJ2-3, with D maybe TRBD1 (5 bases). The germline CDR1 and CDR2 sequences are DFQATT and SNEGSKA (reference sequence). V lost 0 bases and J lost 8, with 12 bases in between. CDR3 length equals 13 residues. The chain's CDR3 is CSARDWGAGTQYF. In DNA, the CDR3 is TGCAGTGCTAGAGATTGGGGCGCTGGTACGCAGTATTTT.

About this clonotype itself: Since a much larger clone is just one base distant, this may be a read error. CDR3 region: CASGVEAAYNEQFF. CDR3 nucleotides: TGTGCCAGCGGCGTAGAGGCGGCCTACAATGAGCAGTTCTTC. The rearrangement uses TRBV9 and TRBJ2-1, with D uncertain. CDR1 is SGDLS and CDR2 is YYNGEE in the germline V gene. This CDR3 comprises 14 residues. The full variable domain, with the rest looked up from reference TRBV9 and TRBJ2-1, is DSGVTQTPKHLITATGQRVTLRCSPRSGDLSVYWYQQSLDQGLQFLIQYYNGEERAKGNILERFSAQQFPDLHSELNLSSLELGDSALYFCASGVEAAYNEQFFGPGTRLTVL.

With regard to this clonotype: A read error may produce the germline difference seen at one junction end. The chain recombines TRBV12-3 or TRBV12-4 with TRBJ1-1; weak D call: TRBD1 (6 bases). The CDR3 covers 16 residues. Here the CDR3 DNA reads TGTGCCAGCAGTTTAGATGGCCGGGGACAAAACACTGTAGCTTTCTTT. Translated: CASSLDGRGQNTVAFF.

In this sample, this clonotype turned up many times. This rearrangement joins TRBV2 to TRBJ1-1; 10 bases line up with TRBD1. V was pared by 4 bases and J by 4 bases, with 6 bases of the junction left unmatched. CDR1 SNHLY and CDR2 FYNNEI come from the germline V gene. The CDR3 runs 15 residues. CDR3 loop: CASSADRGGGTEAFF. CDR3 nucleotides: TGTGCCAGCAGTGCGGACAGGGGGGGCGGCACTGAAGCTTTCTTT.

This sequence joins TRBV6-2 or TRBV6-3 and TRBJ2-7; D is unresolved. The germline CDR1 and CDR2 sequences are MNHEY and SVGEGT. This CDR3 has 13 amino acids. Trimming left V 4 bases short and J 0 bases short, with 7 bases between. The CDR3: CASSWPGSYEQYF. CDR3 in DNA: TGTGCCAGCAGTTGGCCGGGCTCCTACGAGCAGTACTTC.

Notes on this clonotype: It may be a read error: a sequence one base away is much more abundant. The chain links TRBV18 to TRBJ2-4; 7 bases agree with TRBD2. The length of the CDR3 is 14 residues. Germline CDR1 KGHSH, CDR2 LQKENI. CDR3 bases: TGTACCAGCTCAGGCACTAGCGAACTAAACATTCAGTACTTC. Translating gives CTSSGTSELNIQYF.

A remark on this clonotype: The junction and the germline gene differ at one end; a read error may be behind it. The rearrangement links TRBV12-3 or TRBV12-4 to TRBJ2-2; 8 bases are shared with TRBD2. This CDR3 contains 15 residues. The CDR3 spells CAGSRRLATPGELFF. The CDR3 DNA is TGTGCCGGCAGTCGAAGACTAGCGACGCCCGGGGAGCTGTTTTTT.

This clonotype has a handful of counts. This sequence joins TRBV6-5 and TRBJ2-7; TRBD2 aligns across 8 bases. Germline V gene lookup returns CDR1 MNHEY and CDR2 SVGAGI. This CDR3 is built from 16 residues. V trimming: 6 bases; J trimming: 2 bases; junction bases outside the gene matches: 12. CDR3 amino acids: CASRYRVTSAAYEQYF. The CDR3 nucleotides read TGTGCCAGCAGGTATAGAGTGACTAGCGCCGCCTACGAGCAGTACTTC.

This chain links TRBV15 with TRBJ2-7; no clear D. The V end lost 1 base, the J end lost 0 bases, and 7 bases lay between the germline ends. The CDR3 runs to 14 residues. The germline V gene encodes CDR1 LNHNV and CDR2 YYDKDF (reference sequence). This chain's CDR3 is CATSRADISYEQYF. The CDR3 DNA reads TGTGCCACCAGCAGAGCCGACATCTCCTACGAGCAGTACTTC.

This clonotype was seen many times. V and J are TRBV7-2 and TRBJ2-1, with TRBD2 identical over 8 bases. Germline CDR1 and CDR2: SGHTA and FQGNSA. V trimming: 3 bases; J trimming: 6 bases; junction bases outside the gene matches: 4. The length of the CDR3 is 14 residues. The CDR3: CASSFSGVSNEQFF. The CDR3 coding sequence is TGTGCCAGCAGCTTTAGCGGGGTGTCCAATGAGCAGTTCTTC.

The genes are TRBV5-4 and TRBJ2-3; D might be TRBD2 (5 bases). From germline, CDR1 is SGHNT and CDR2 YYREEE (reference sequence). This CDR3 contains 11 residues. Deletions cut 3 bases from V and 7 bases from J, with 6 bases between. CDR3 nucleotides: TGTGCCAGCAGCTCCGGGAATACGCAGTATTTT. Protein product: CASSSGNTQYF.

This clonotype was detected only a few times. A much larger clone is a single base away; this may be a read error. J is TRBJ1-1 and V is TRBV27; weak D call: TRBD1 (5 bases). Germline assignment: CDR1 MNHEY and CDR2 SMNVEV (reference sequence). The CDR3 is 13 residues long. As DNA, the CDR3 is TGTGCCAGCAGTTCGCCAGGGAGGGCTGAAGCTCTCTTT. This gives the protein CASSSPGRAEALF.

The table lists this clonotype with many counts. The chain recombines TRBV11-2 with TRBJ2-4; 7 nucleotides align to TRBD1. Trimming at V came to 2 bases and at J to 10 bases, leaving 5 bases not matched to a gene. CDR1 SGHAT and CDR2 FQNNGV come from the germline V gene. The CDR3 sequence is 13 residues long. The chain's CDR3 is CASSLSGQVIQYF. The CDR3 coding sequence is TGTGCCAGCAGCTTAAGCGGACAGGTTATTCAGTACTTC.

The chain recombines TRBV7-2 with TRBJ1-2, with 7 bases aligning to TRBD1. Losses at the gene ends were 3 bases for V and 4 bases for J; bases not matched to a gene: 5. From germline, CDR1 is SGHTA and CDR2 FQGNSA. This CDR3 comprises 14 residues. The CDR3 DNA sequence: TGTGCCAGCAGCTTTCCCGGGACAGCCTATGGCTACACCTTC. Protein sequence: CASSFPGTAYGYTF.

Turning to this clonotype: It may be a read error: a sequence one base away is much more abundant. The chain employs TRBV5-1 and TRBJ2-1; unclear D gene. Judging by the DNA end, TRBJ2-7 fits better; the J call may be wrong. CDR1 and CDR2 from the germline V gene are SGHRS and YFSETQ. CDR3 length: 13 residues. In nucleotides, the CDR3 is TGCGCCAGCAGCTTGGATTCCGAGAATGAGCAGTACTTC. Amino acids: CASSLDSENEQYF.

This clonotype was seen at least ten times. The V and J genes are TRBV7-9 and TRBJ2-1, with 12 bases fitting TRBD2. In germline, CDR1 is SEHNR, CDR2 FQNEAQ (reference sequence). With 4 bases clipped from V and 8 bases from J, the junction kept 9 bases outside the gene matches. CDR3 length equals 16 residues. This chain's CDR3 is CASSYQTSGSGDEQFF. The DNA of the CDR3 is TGTGCCAGCAGCTACCAGACTAGCGGGAGTGGAGATGAGCAGTTCTTC.

In its sample, this clonotype was seen a few times. This chain's CDR3 is CSVDLGQANEQFF. The CDR3 coding sequence is TGCAGCGTTGATCTAGGGCAGGCCAATGAGCAGTTCTTC. The V call is TRBV29-1, the J call TRBJ2-1; D is ambiguous. The germline V and J ends were trimmed by 3 bases and 6 bases, with 12 bases remaining between them. Germline assignment: CDR1 SQVTM and CDR2 ANQGSEA. The CDR3 spans 13 residues.

The V gene is TRBV20-1, the J gene TRBJ2-5; 11 nucleotides align to TRBD2. The CDR3 sequence is 13 residues long. Germline CDR1 DFQATT, CDR2 SNEGSKA (reference sequence). Trimming cost V 4 bases and J 5 bases; bases outside gene matches: 3. CDR3 sequence reads: CSAKPSGRETQYF. CDR3 nucleotides: TGCAGTGCTAAACCTAGCGGGAGGGAGACCCAGTACTTC.

V usage is TRBV19 and J usage is TRBJ2-7, with 7 bases fitting TRBD2. This CDR3 is 15 amino acids long. Looked up from germline, CDR1 is LNHDA and CDR2 is SQIVND (reference sequence). J gave up 4 bases and V 3 bases, and 9 bases lay outside the gene matches. The CDR3 sequence: CASSMTGGQAYEQYF. The CDR3 DNA reads TGTGCCAGTAGTATGACGGGAGGCCAGGCATACGAGCAGTACTTC.

This clonotype appeared many times. The rearrangement joins TRBV28 to TRBJ1-1; D possibly corresponds to TRBD1 (5 bases). Per germline, CDR1 MDHEN and CDR2 SYDVKM. V was pared by 7 bases and J by 0 bases, with 18 bases between. The CDR3 has 16 residues. The CDR3 loop reads CASIPPSGMMNTEAFF. The CDR3 coding sequence is TGTGCCAGCATTCCTCCCTCAGGGATGATGAACACTGAAGCTTTCTTT.

With respect to this clonotype: A much bigger clone sits one base away, suggesting this may be a read error. The J gene is TRBJ1-1, the V gene TRBV20-1; D call uncertain. V lost 7 bases and J 1 base, leaving 13 bases between the germline ends. Germline CDR1 DFQATT, CDR2 SNEGSKA (reference sequence). The CDR3 extends over 13 amino acids. In nucleotides, the CDR3 is TGCAGTGTACCAAAAACATCGAACACTGAAGCTTTCTTT. Protein sequence: CSVPKTSNTEAFF.

This clonotype was seen many times. This chain links TRBV30 with TRBJ1-1, with D unclear. The germline V gene has CDR1 GTSNPN and CDR2 SVGIG (reference sequence). The CDR3 runs to 14 residues. Trimming pared 1 base from V and 5 bases from J, leaving 14 bases between. The CDR3 here is CAWSAWRVATEAFF. CDR3 coding DNA: TGTGCCTGGAGTGCGTGGAGGGTAGCGACTGAAGCTTTCTTT.

This clonotype was seen a few times. The chain has TRBV4-1 and TRBJ2-7; 12 nucleotides match TRBD2. Germline V gene lookup returns CDR1 MGHRA and CDR2 YSYEKL. The V segment lost 1 base and the J segment 1 base; nucleotides outside the gene matches: 8. The CDR3 length is 18 residues. The CDR3 spells CASSQVGLAGPHSYEQYF. CDR3 DNA: TGCGCCAGCAGCCAAGTAGGACTAGCGGGGCCCCATTCCTACGAGCAGTACTTC.